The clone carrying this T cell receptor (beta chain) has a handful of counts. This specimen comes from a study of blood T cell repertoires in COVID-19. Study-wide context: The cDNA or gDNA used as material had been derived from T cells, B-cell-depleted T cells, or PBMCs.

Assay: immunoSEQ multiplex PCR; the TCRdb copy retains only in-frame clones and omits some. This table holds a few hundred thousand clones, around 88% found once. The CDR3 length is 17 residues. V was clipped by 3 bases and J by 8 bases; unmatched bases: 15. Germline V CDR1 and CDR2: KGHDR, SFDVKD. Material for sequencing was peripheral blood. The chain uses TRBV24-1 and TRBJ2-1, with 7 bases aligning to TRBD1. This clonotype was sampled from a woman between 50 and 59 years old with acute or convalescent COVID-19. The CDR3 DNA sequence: TGTGCCACCAGTGATACAAAATGGACAGGAGTTCTGTATGAGCAGTTCTTC. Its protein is CATSDTKWTGVLYEQFF.